This entry is about one T cell receptor beta chain. These data originate in a study of blood T cell repertoires in COVID-19. With 5 bases removed from V and 2 bases from J, the gap between germline ends came to 12 bases. The CDR3 runs 14 residues. The V gene's germline CDR1 is SGHTA and CDR2 FQGNSA. Sequencing used immunoSEQ multiplex PCR; TCRdb keeps in-frame clones, though not all of them. The sample contains 150,000 to 200,000 clones, less than 90% of which appear only once. The V call is TRBV7-2, the J call TRBJ2-5; tentative D call: TRBD2 (5 bases). This receptor was identified in a man aged 70 or older with active or convalescent COVID-19. The sequenced sample was peripheral blood. For the CDR3, the DNA is TGTGCCAGCAGCCCACTCCGGGGTCAAGAGACCCAGTACTTC. It translates to CASSPLRGQETQYF.